Presented here are 21 T cell receptor beta chains from one specimen sequenced in a study of glioma-infiltrating T cells after dendritic cell vaccination. Time point given: after dendritic cell vaccination, including at tumor progression/relapse. Some clones are missing from TCRdb's copy, which holds only in-frame ones; the method was immunoSEQ multiplex PCR. The top ten clones hold roughly 3% of a sample with more than 95,000 clones, 90% of them seen once. Source: blood, taken after dendritic cell vaccination. Receptor source: a human donor with glioblastoma.

The genes are TRBV7-2 and TRBJ1-6; D gene unclear. CDR1 and CDR2 from the germline V gene are SGHTA and FQGNSA. V gave up 1 base and J gave up 7 bases, with 8 bases separating them. This CDR3 comprises 14 residues. This chain's CDR3 is CASSLVTVNSPLHF. CDR3 in DNA: TGTGCCAGCAGCTTAGTAACAGTAAATTCACCCCTCCACTTT.

This clone has only one observation. The chain couples TRBV5-1 to TRBJ2-7; a weak D match, TRBD2 (5 bases). Germline CDR1 SGHRS, CDR2 YFSETQ. V lost 5 bases and J lost 4, with 10 bases in between. This CDR3 is 12 amino acids long. CDR3 protein: CASSSGLYEQYF. The CDR3 DNA follows: TGCGCCAGCAGTTCGGGGTTGTACGAGCAGTACTTC.

The chain employs TRBV7-9 and TRBJ2-7; TRBD2 agrees at 9 bases. CDR1 and CDR2 from the germline V gene are SEHNR and FQNEAQ (reference sequence). This CDR3 contains 19 residues. V was clipped by 5 bases and J by 7 bases; unmatched bases: 24. The CDR3 sequence is CASSLGVLRLADGSGEQYF. The CDR3 DNA reads as TGTGCCAGCAGCCTAGGGGTACTGCGACTAGCGGACGGGTCGGGGGAGCAGTACTTC.

The chain employs TRBV30 and TRBJ2-2; D perhaps matches TRBD2 (6 bases). CDR1 and CDR2 (germline): GTSNPN, SVGIG (reference sequence). The germline V and J ends were trimmed by 4 bases and 0 bases, with 9 bases remaining between them. The CDR3 is 14 amino acids. The CDR3 DNA reads TGTGCCTGGACGGCGGGGACGAACACCGGGGAGCTGTTTTTT. Residues: CAWTAGTNTGELFF.

V and J are TRBV4-1 and TRBJ1-2; no definite D call. Trimming pared 7 bases from V and 8 bases from J, leaving 20 bases between. Germline V gives CDR1 MGHRA, CDR2 YSYEKL. The length of the CDR3 is 14 residues. CDR3 residues: CASTPGQEAGGYTF. The CDR3 DNA sequence: TGCGCCAGCACCCCCGGCCAGGAGGCAGGCGGCTACACCTTC.

V usage is TRBV30 and J usage is TRBJ1-1; 8 bases agree with TRBD1. V lost 1 base and J lost 5; bases outside the gene matches: 3. CDR3 length: 13 residues. Germline values: CDR1 GTSNPN, CDR2 SVGIG (reference sequence). The CDR3 sequence is CAWSGDRRTEAFF. The CDR3 bases are TGTGCCTGGAGTGGGGACAGGCGTACTGAAGCTTTCTTT.

J is TRBJ1-1 and V is TRBV5-1; the D gene is possibly TRBD1 (5 bases). Germline CDR1 is SGHRS and CDR2 is YFSETQ. This CDR3 comprises 15 residues. Trimming cost V 2 bases and J 2 bases, with 13 bases left between them. Written as DNA, the CDR3 is TGCGCCAGCAGCTTAGATGTTCAGGGAAACACTGAAGCTTTCTTT. It yields the protein CASSLDVQGNTEAFF.

The V gene is TRBV6-4, the J gene TRBJ2-5; D is perhaps TRBD2 (5 bases). The germline V and J ends were trimmed by 4 bases and 1 base, with 10 bases remaining between them. CDR3 length: 14 amino acids. The V gene's germline CDR1 is MRHNA and CDR2 SNTAGT. CDR3 amino acids: CASSAPGIQETQYF. The CDR3 DNA is TGTGCCAGCAGTGCCCCCGGGATCCAAGAGACCCAGTACTTC.

The chain couples TRBV6-1 to TRBJ2-7; 7 positions agree with TRBD1. This CDR3 contains 15 residues. Germline-derived CDR1 and CDR2 are MNHNS and SASEGT. With 1 base clipped from V and 4 bases from J, the junction kept 7 bases outside the gene matches. CDR3 in DNA: TGTGCCAGCAGTGAAGGATCTTCGGGACAGTACGAGCAGTACTTC. It is translated as CASSEGSSGQYEQYF.

This clone appeared once. J is TRBJ1-6 and V is TRBV5-4; unclear D gene. CDR1 SGHNT and CDR2 YYREEE come from the germline V gene (reference sequence). V lost 0 bases and J 7 bases, leaving 17 bases between the germline ends. This CDR3 has 17 amino acids. For the CDR3, the DNA is TGTGCCAGCAGCTTGGCGCGGGGTGGGCAGAAAAATTCACCCCTCCACTTT. Translated: CASSLARGGQKNSPLHF.

The chain joins TRBV6-5 to TRBJ1-1; D might be TRBD1 (5 bases). Germline assignment: CDR1 MNHEY and CDR2 SVGAGI. Trimming pared 6 bases from V and 0 bases from J, leaving 5 bases between. The CDR3 is made up of 12 amino acids. DNA of the CDR3: TGTGCCAGCAGGACAGTGAACACTGAAGCTTTCTTT. Protein sequence: CASRTVNTEAFF.

CDR3 residues: CASSPLTGGRTYEQYF. The CDR3 DNA sequence: TGTGCCAGCTCACCACTGACAGGGGGCCGTACCTACGAGCAGTACTTC. The chain employs TRBV18 and TRBJ2-7; 10 bases are shared with TRBD1. V dropped 1 base and J dropped 2; count of bases not matched to a gene: 5. The CDR3 totals 16 residues. Per the germline V gene, CDR1 is KGHSH and CDR2 is LQKENI.

The gene calls are TRBV9 and TRBJ1-1, with 8 bases identical to TRBD1. Germline CDR1 and CDR2: SGDLS and YYNGEE. J gave up 1 base and V 4 bases, and 3 bases lay outside the gene matches. This CDR3 comprises 14 residues. The CDR3 protein is CASSRGQGNTEAFF. The CDR3 DNA is TGTGCCAGCAGCAGAGGACAGGGGAACACTGAAGCTTTCTTT.

The V gene is TRBV4-1, the J gene TRBJ1-6; 9 bases match TRBD1. CDR3 length: 16 residues. Germline V gene lookup returns CDR1 MGHRA and CDR2 YSYEKL. The V and J ends lost 0 bases and 8 bases, in that order; junction bases with no gene match: 5. CDR3 loop: CASSQDWGQGYSPLHF. In DNA, the CDR3 is TGCGCCAGCAGCCAAGATTGGGGACAGGGATATTCACCCCTCCACTTT.

This chain connects TRBV7-9 to TRBJ2-7, with 7 nucleotides matching TRBD1. J lost 0 bases, V lost 5 bases, and 7 bases had no gene match. CDR1 and CDR2 from the germline V gene are SEHNR and FQNEAQ (reference sequence). The CDR3 sequence is 15 residues long. The CDR3 DNA reads TGTGCCAGCAGCCCGGTGACAGGGAACTCCTACGAGCAGTACTTC. Translated: CASSPVTGNSYEQYF.

In its sample, this clone was seen a few times. This chain uses TRBV6-1 with TRBJ2-1, with TRBD1 identical over 7 bases. Germline CDR1 and CDR2: MNHNS and SASEGT. The CDR3 extends over 13 amino acids. Trimming took 6 bases from V and 5 from J; bases not matched to a gene: 4. CDR3 bases: TGTGCCAGCAGAAGACAGGGAGACAATGAGCAGTTCTTC. This encodes CASRRQGDNEQFF.

In its sample, this clone was seen a few times. The chain combines TRBV30 with TRBJ1-5; the D gene is possibly TRBD1 (6 bases). The germline V and J ends were trimmed by 0 bases and 2 bases, with 11 bases remaining between them. Germline CDR1 is GTSNPN and CDR2 is SVGIG (reference sequence). The CDR3 has 15 amino acids. CDR3 bases: TGTGCCTGGAGTGTACAGGGATTAGGCAATCAGCCCCAGCATTTT. Amino acids: CAWSVQGLGNQPQHF. Complete variable domain (other parts from reference TRBV30 and TRBJ1-5): SQTIHQWPATLVQPVGSPLSLECTVEGTSNPNLYWYRQAAGRGLQLLFYSVGIGQISSEVPQNLSASRPQDRQFILSSKKLLLSDSGFYLCAWSVQGLGNQPQHFGDGTRLSIL.

This chain links TRBV12-2 with TRBJ1-2; TRBD1 is taken as the D call from the table, unchecked against the DNA. TRBV12-2 is flagged as a pseudogene. The CDR3 runs to 13 residues. CDR3 DNA sequence: TGTGCAAGTCGCTCCGACAGTAACTATGGCTACACCTTC. It codes for CASRSDSNYGYTF.

The sample holds one count of this clone. The chain uses TRBV7-9 and TRBJ1-4, with unresolved D. This CDR3 is 15 amino acids long. CDR1 and CDR2 from the germline V gene are SEHNR and FQNEAQ (reference sequence). V lost 7 bases and J 8 bases, leaving 20 bases between the germline ends. CDR3 bases: TGTGCCAGCATTAAAGACCCCCGAGGCAACGAAAAACTGTTTTTT. As protein: CASIKDPRGNEKLFF.

This chain joins TRBV18 and TRBJ1-6, with TRBD1 as a possible D gene (5 bases). This CDR3 contains 15 residues. From germline, CDR1 is KGHSH and CDR2 LQKENI. V was pared by 6 bases and J by 6 bases, with 15 bases between. CDR3 loop: CASSLGGNSNSPLHF. CDR3 DNA: TGTGCCAGCTCCCTGGGGGGAAATAGTAATTCACCCCTCCACTTT.

This chain joins TRBV7-6 and TRBJ2-7, with D possibly being TRBD1 (5 bases). CDR3 length equals 14 residues. Per germline, CDR1 SGHVS and CDR2 FNYEAQ. The V end was cut by 2 bases, the J end by 2 bases, with 10 bases between. CDR3 sequence: CASSLQGMAYEQYF. The CDR3 DNA reads as TGTGCCAGCAGCTTACAGGGTATGGCCTACGAGCAGTACTTC. Combining the CDR3 with reference TRBV7-6 and TRBJ2-7 gives the whole variable domain GAGVSQSPRYKVTKRGQDVALRCDPISGHVSLYWYRQALGQGPEFLTYFNYEAQQDKSGLPNDRFSAERPEGSISTLTIQRTEQRDSAMYRCASSLQGMAYEQYFGPGTRLTVT.